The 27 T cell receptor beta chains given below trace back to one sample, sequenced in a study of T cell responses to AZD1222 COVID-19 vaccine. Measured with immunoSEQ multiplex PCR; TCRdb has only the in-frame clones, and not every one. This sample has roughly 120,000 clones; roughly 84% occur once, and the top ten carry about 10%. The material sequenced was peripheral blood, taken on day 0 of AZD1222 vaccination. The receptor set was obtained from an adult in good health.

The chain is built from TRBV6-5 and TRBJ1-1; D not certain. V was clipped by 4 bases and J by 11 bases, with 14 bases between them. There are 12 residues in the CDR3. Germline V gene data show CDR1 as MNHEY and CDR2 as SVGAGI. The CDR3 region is CASSSRTVDAFF. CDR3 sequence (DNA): TGTGCCAGCAGTTCTCGGACCGTGGATGCTTTCTTT.

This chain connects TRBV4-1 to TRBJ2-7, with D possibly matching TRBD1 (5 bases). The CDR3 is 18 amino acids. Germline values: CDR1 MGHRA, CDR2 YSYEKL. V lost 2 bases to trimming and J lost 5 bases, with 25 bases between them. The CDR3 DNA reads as TGCGCCAGCAGCCAAAGGACACAGGTAGGCCTGATTCGCGACGAGCAGTACTTC. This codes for CASSQRTQVGLIRDEQYF.

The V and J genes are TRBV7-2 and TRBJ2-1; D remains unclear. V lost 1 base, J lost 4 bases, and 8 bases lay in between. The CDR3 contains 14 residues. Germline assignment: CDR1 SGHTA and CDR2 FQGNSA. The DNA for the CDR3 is TGTGCCAGCAGCTTAGGCGATTTTTACAATGAGCAGTTCTTC. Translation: CASSLGDFYNEQFF.

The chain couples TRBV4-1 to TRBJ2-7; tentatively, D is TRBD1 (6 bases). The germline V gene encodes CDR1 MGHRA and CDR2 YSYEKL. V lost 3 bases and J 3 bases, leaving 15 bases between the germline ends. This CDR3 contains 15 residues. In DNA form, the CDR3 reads TGCGCCAGCAGCCAGGCAGGGGCCTTCAGCTACGAGCAGTACTTC. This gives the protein CASSQAGAFSYEQYF.

The CDR3 loop reads CASSFERSSYEQYF. CDR3 DNA sequence: TGTGCCAGCAGCTTCGAAAGGAGCAGTTACGAGCAGTACTTC. The V call is TRBV11-3, the J call TRBJ2-7; D is ambiguous. The CDR3 spans 14 residues. V shed 3 bases and J shed 4 bases, with 13 bases lying between them. Germline CDR1 reads SGHNT; CDR2 reads YENEEA.

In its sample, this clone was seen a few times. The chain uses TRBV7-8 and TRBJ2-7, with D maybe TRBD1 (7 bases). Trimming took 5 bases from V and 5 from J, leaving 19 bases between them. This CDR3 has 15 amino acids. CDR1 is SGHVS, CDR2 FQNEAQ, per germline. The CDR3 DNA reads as TGTGCCAGCAGCCCGAAGGAGGGGGCACGAGACGAGCAGTACTTC. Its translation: CASSPKEGARDEQYF.

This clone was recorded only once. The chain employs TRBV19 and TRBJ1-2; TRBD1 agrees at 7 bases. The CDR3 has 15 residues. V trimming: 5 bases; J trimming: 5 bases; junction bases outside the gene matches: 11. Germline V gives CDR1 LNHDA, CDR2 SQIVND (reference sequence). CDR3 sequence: CASSSLTADRYGYTF. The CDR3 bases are TGTGCCAGTAGTTCCCTGACCGCGGACAGGTATGGCTACACCTTC.

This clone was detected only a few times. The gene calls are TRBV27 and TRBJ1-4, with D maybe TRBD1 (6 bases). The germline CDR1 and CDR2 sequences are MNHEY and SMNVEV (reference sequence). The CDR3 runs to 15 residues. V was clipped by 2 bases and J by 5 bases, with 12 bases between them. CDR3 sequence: CASSLGGRGNEKLFF. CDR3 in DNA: TGTGCCAGCAGTTTAGGGGGGCGCGGAAATGAAAAACTGTTTTTT.

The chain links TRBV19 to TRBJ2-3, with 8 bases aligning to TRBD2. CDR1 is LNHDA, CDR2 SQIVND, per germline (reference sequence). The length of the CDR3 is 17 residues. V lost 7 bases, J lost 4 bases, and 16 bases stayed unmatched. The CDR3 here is CASTPGLDWYRADTQYF. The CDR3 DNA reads TGTGCCAGTACACCGGGACTAGATTGGTACAGGGCAGATACGCAGTATTTT. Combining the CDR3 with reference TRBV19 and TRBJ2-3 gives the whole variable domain DGGITQSPKYLFRKEGQNVTLSCEQNLNHDAMYWYRQDPGQGLRLIYYSQIVNDFQKGDIAEGYSVSREKKESFPLTVTSAQKNPTAFYLCASTPGLDWYRADTQYFGPGTRLTVL.

CDR3 sequence reads: CASSSGLGLAEETQYF. The CDR3 DNA follows: TGTGCCAGCAGCTCGGGTTTGGGACTAGCCGAAGAGACCCAGTACTTC. The rearrangement uses TRBV7-3 and TRBJ2-5, with 9 bases aligning to TRBD2. Germline V gives CDR1 SGHTA, CDR2 FQGTGA. Losses at the gene ends were 4 bases for V and 3 bases for J; bases not matched to a gene: 9. The CDR3 extends over 16 amino acids. The full variable domain, with the rest looked up from reference TRBV7-3 and TRBJ2-5, is GAGVSQTPSNKVTEKGKYVELRCDPISGHTALYWYRQSLGQGPEFLIYFQGTGAADDSGLPNDRFFAVRPEGSVSTLKIQRTERGDSAVYLCASSSGLGLAEETQYFGPGTRLLVL.

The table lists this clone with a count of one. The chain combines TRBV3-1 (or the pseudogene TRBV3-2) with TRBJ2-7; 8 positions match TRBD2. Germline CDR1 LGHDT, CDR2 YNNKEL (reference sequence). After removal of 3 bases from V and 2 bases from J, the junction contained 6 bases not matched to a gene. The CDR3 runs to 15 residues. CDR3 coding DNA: TGTGCCAGCAGCCACGGGAGGGGGGGGACCTACGAGCAGTACTTC. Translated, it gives CASSHGRGGTYEQYF.

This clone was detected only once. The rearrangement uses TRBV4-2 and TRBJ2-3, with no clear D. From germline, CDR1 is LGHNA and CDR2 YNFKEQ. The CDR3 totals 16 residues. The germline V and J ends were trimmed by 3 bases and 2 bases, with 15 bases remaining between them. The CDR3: CASSHYLTRSTDTQYF. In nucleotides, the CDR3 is TGTGCCAGCAGCCATTATTTGACGAGGTCCACAGATACGCAGTATTTT.

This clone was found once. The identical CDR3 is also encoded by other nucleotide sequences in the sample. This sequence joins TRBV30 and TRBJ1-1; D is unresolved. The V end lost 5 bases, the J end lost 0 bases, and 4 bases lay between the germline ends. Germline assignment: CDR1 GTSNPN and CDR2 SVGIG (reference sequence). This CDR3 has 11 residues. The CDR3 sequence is CAWSVNTEAFF. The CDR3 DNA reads TGTGCCTGGTCAGTGAACACTGAAGCTTTCTTT.

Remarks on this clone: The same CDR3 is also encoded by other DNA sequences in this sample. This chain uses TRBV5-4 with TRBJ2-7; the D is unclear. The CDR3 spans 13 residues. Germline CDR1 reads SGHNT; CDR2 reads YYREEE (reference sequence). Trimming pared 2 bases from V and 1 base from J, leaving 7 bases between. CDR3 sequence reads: CASSFRHSYEQYF. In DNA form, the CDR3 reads TGTGCCAGCAGCTTCCGGCATTCCTACGAGCAGTACTTC.

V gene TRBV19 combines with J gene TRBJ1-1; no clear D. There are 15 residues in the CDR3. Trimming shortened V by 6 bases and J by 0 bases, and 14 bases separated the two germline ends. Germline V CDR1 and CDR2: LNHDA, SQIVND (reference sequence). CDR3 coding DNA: TGTGCCAGTAGGCCGGGGAACTACATGAACACTGAAGCTTTCTTT. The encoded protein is CASRPGNYMNTEAFF. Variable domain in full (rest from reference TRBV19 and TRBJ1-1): DGGITQSPKYLFRKEGQNVTLSCEQNLNHDAMYWYRQDPGQGLRLIYYSQIVNDFQKGDIAEGYSVSREKKESFPLTVTSAQKNPTAFYLCASRPGNYMNTEAFFGQGTRLTVV.

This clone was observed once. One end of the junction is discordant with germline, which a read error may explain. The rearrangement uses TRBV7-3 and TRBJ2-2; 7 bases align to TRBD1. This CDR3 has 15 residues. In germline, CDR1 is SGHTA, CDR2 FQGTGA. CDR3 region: CASSLSQGPAGKLFF. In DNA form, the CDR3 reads TGTGCCAGCAGCTTATCACAGGGGCCAGCCGGGAAGCTGTTTTTT.

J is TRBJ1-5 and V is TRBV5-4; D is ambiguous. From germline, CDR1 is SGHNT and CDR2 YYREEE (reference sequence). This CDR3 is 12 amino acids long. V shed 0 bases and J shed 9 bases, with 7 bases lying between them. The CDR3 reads CASSLANGPQHF. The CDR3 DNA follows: TGTGCCAGCAGCTTGGCCAACGGGCCCCAGCATTTT.

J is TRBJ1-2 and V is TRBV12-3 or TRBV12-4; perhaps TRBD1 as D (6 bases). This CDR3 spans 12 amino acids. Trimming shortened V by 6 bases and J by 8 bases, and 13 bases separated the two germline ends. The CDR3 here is CASSFGGRGYTF. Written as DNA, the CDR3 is TGTGCCAGCAGCTTCGGGGGCCGAGGCTACACCTTC.

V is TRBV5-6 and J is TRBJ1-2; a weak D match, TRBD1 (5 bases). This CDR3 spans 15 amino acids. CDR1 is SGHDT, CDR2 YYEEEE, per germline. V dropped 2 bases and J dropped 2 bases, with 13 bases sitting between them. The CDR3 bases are TGTGCCAGCAGCTTACAGGCACAACGGAACTATGGCTACACCTTC. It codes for CASSLQAQRNYGYTF.

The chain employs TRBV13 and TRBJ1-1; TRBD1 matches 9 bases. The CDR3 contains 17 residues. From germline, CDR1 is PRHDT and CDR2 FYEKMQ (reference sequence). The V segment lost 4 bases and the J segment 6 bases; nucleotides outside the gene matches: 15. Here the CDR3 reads CASSSTDSSTGGAEAFF. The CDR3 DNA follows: TGTGCCAGCAGCTCTACCGATTCTTCGACAGGGGGAGCTGAAGCTTTCTTT.

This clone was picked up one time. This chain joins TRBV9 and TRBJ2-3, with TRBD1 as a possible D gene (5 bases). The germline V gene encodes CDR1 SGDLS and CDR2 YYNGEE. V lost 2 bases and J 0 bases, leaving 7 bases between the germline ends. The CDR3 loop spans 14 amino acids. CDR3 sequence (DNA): TGTGCCAGCAGCGTGGGGCAGAGCACAGATACGCAGTATTTT. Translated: CASSVGQSTDTQYF.

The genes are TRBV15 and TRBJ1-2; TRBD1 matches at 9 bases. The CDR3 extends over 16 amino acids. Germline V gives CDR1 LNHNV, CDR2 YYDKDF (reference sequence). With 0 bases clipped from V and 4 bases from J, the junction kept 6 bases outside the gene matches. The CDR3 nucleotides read TGTGCCACCAGCAGAGAGTCGGGACAGGGTTTCTATGGCTACACCTTC. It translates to CATSRESGQGFYGYTF.

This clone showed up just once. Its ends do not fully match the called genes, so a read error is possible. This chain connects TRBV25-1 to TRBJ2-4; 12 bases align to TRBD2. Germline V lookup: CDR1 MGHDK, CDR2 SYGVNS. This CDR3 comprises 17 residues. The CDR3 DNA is TGTGCCAGCAGTGAACCCGGACTAGCGGGGATGAAAAACATTCAGTGCTTC. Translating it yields CASSEPGLAGMKNIQCF.

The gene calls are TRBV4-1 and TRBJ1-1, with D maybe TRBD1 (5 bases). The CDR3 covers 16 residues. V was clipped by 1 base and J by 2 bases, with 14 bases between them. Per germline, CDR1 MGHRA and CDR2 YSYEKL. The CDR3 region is CASSQARVGVNTEAFF. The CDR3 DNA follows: TGCGCCAGCAGCCAAGCGAGGGTGGGGGTAAACACTGAAGCTTTCTTT.

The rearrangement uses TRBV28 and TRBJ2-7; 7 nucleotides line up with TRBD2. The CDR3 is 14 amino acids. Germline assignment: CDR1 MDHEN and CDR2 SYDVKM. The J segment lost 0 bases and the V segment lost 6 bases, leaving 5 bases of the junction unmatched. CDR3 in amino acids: CASRVGGSSYEQYF. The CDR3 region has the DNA TGTGCCAGCAGGGTGGGGGGGAGCTCCTACGAGCAGTACTTC.

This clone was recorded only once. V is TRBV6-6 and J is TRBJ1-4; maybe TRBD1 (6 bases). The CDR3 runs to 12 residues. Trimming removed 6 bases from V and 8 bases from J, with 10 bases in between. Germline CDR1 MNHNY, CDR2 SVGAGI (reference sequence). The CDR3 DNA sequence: TGTGCCAGCAGCGAAACAGGGGAAAAACTGTTTTTT. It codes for CASSETGEKLFF.

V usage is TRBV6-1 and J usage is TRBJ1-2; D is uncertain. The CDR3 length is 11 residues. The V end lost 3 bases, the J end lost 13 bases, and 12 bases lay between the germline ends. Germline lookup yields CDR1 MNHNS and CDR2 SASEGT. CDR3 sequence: CASSEVLGSTF. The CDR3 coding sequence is TGTGCCAGCAGTGAGGTGTTGGGAAGCACCTTC.